The 29 T cell receptor beta chains below were found in one sample sequenced in a study of cytomegalovirus exposure and HLA in healthy donors. Method: immunoSEQ multiplex PCR; TCRdb's copy keeps in-frame clones and lacks some. The table includes roughly 200,000 clones, about nine tenths detected once. Specimen: PBMCs. The source is a man younger than 40 in good health and CMV-seropositive.

The chain carries TRBV30 and TRBJ1-2, with D possibly being TRBD1 (5 bases). Germline V gene sequence: CDR1 GTSNPN, CDR2 SVGIG (reference sequence). CDR3 length equals 13 residues. V was trimmed by 0 bases and J by 0 bases, leaving 5 bases between them. The CDR3 DNA reads TGTGCCTGGAGTGTGGGGGCTAACTATGGCTACACCTTC. Protein sequence: CAWSVGANYGYTF.

The V call is TRBV9, the J call TRBJ2-2; D may be TRBD1 (5 bases). The germline CDR1 and CDR2 sequences are SGDLS and YYNGEE. Trimming cost V 1 base and J 1 base, with 14 bases left between them. This CDR3 has 17 residues. CDR3 in amino acids: CASSVPRQGKNTGELFF. CDR3 nucleotide sequence: TGTGCCAGCAGCGTACCGCGGCAGGGAAAGAACACCGGGGAGCTGTTTTTT. Drawing the rest from reference TRBV9 and TRBJ2-2, the complete variable domain is DSGVTQTPKHLITATGQRVTLRCSPRSGDLSVYWYQQSLDQGLQFLIQYYNGEERAKGNILERFSAQQFPDLHSELNLSSLELGDSALYFCASSVPRQGKNTGELFFGEGSRLTVL.

The chain has TRBV5-4 and TRBJ2-7, with TRBD2 as a possible D gene (6 bases). This CDR3 is 14 amino acids long. Germline loops: CDR1 SGHNT, CDR2 YYREEE (reference sequence). Deletions cut 1 base from V and 6 bases from J, with 14 bases between. The CDR3 sequence is CASSLLGTSSEQYF. CDR3 DNA sequence: TGTGCCAGCAGCTTGTTGGGGACTTCTAGCGAGCAGTACTTC.

The CDR3 bases are TGTGCCAGCAGTTTACCCCCTATCCGGGGAGGGCTCAACGAGCAGTACTTC. Translation: CASSLPPIRGGLNEQYF. V is TRBV28 and J is TRBJ2-5, with 7 bases fitting TRBD2. The end of the DNA fits TRBJ2-7 better, so the J call may be wrong. Germline CDR1 is MDHEN and CDR2 is SYDVKM. The CDR3 runs 17 residues.

This clone was counted only a few times. This sequence joins TRBV27 and TRBJ2-1; 8 nucleotides agree with TRBD1. Losses at the gene ends were 0 bases for V and 1 base for J; bases not matched to a gene: 11. Germline CDR1 and CDR2: MNHEY and SMNVEV (reference sequence). The CDR3 has 19 amino acids. The CDR3 is CASSLSLDRAEGSYNEQFF. The CDR3, as DNA: TGTGCCAGCAGTTTATCGTTGGACAGGGCGGAGGGGTCCTACAATGAGCAGTTCTTC.

The chain carries TRBV29-1 and TRBJ2-2; either TRBD1 or TRBD2 may supply D (6 bases each). Germline CDR1 is SQVTM and CDR2 is ANQGSEA. V lost 7 bases and J lost 6, with 18 bases in between. The CDR3 totals 14 residues. DNA of the CDR3: TGCAGCGCCAAACAGGGACTCAGCGCCGGGGAGCTGTTTTTT. Translating it yields CSAKQGLSAGELFF.

The chain has TRBV16 and TRBJ2-6, with 8 bases matching TRBD1. CDR1 and CDR2 from the germline V gene are KGHSY and FQNENV. The CDR3 sequence is 17 residues long. Trimming removed 1 base from V and 2 bases from J; junction bases left unmatched: 4. The CDR3 loop reads CASSQLLTGAGANVLTF. The CDR3 DNA reads as TGTGCCAGCAGCCAATTATTGACAGGGGCTGGGGCCAACGTCCTGACTTTC.

The genes are TRBV25-1 and TRBJ1-6; no clear D gene. The ends were cut back, 5 bases at V and 0 bases at J, with 11 bases in the middle. The germline CDR1 and CDR2 sequences are MGHDK and SYGVNS. The CDR3 runs 16 residues. CDR3 bases: TGTGCCAGCAGTATCTGGGATAGCTCCTATAATTCACCCCTCCACTTT. Translation: CASSIWDSSYNSPLHF.

The chain has TRBV6-1 and TRBJ2-7, with D perhaps TRBD1 or TRBD2 (5 bases each). Germline-derived CDR1 and CDR2 are MNHNS and SASEGT. The CDR3 contains 14 residues. V shed 2 bases and J shed 7 bases, with 15 bases lying between them. CDR3 sequence reads: CASSERWDAREQYF. The CDR3 DNA follows: TGTGCCAGCAGTGAAAGGTGGGACGCTCGGGAGCAGTACTTC.

This clone has only one observation. V and J are TRBV28 and TRBJ1-5; D is perhaps TRBD1 (6 bases). The CDR3 spans 13 residues. Germline V gene sequence: CDR1 MDHEN, CDR2 SYDVKM. Trimming left V 8 bases short and J 6 bases short, with 14 bases between. The CDR3 sequence is CASGNRVGQPQHF. The CDR3 nucleotides read TGTGCCAGCGGAAACAGGGTTGGTCAGCCCCAGCATTTT.

The chain employs TRBV7-6 and TRBJ2-1, with 9 bases fitting TRBD2. Unmatched junction bases numbered 1, after V lost 3 bases and J lost 10 bases. CDR1 is SGHVS, CDR2 FNYEAQ, per germline. The CDR3 consists of 12 residues. CDR3 in DNA: TGTGCCAGCAGCTTGCGGGGGGGAGAGCAGTTCTTC. It is translated as CASSLRGGEQFF.

CDR3 nucleotides: TGTGCCAGCAGCTTTAGGGGGTCCGAGCAGTACTTC. Residues: CASSFRGSEQYF. V and J are TRBV12-1 and TRBJ2-7; the table names TRBD1, a call not compared with the DNA. TRBV12-1 corresponds to a pseudogene. The length of the CDR3 is 12 residues.

In its sample, this clone was seen a few times. Other DNA variants within this sample encode the same CDR3. The chain joins TRBV19 to TRBJ2-7, with TRBD1 identical over 11 bases. Germline-derived CDR1 and CDR2 are LNHDA and SQIVND (reference sequence). Trimming took 5 bases from V and 3 from J; bases not matched to a gene: 3. This CDR3 is 14 amino acids long. The CDR3 is CASSPGQGGYEQYF. The CDR3 nucleotides are TGTGCCAGTAGTCCGGGACAGGGGGGCTACGAGCAGTACTTC.

Regarding this clone: Relative to the germline gene, one junction end is altered; a read error may explain this. V is TRBV6-6 and J is TRBJ2-7, with 10 bases that match TRBD1. CDR1 is MNHNY, CDR2 SVGAGI, per germline (reference sequence). The CDR3 loop spans 16 amino acids. The CDR3 nucleotides are TGTGCCAGCAGTCACTCAGTCCGGGACAGGGGCGCCGAGCAGTACTTC. Translating it yields CASSHSVRDRGAEQYF.

The chain is built from TRBV2 and TRBJ1-2, with 8 bases fitting TRBD1. The CDR3 length is 14 residues. The V gene's germline CDR1 is SNHLY and CDR2 FYNNEI. With V trimmed by 2 bases and J by 8 bases, 7 bases remained unmatched. This chain's CDR3 is CASSESPTGEGYTF. The CDR3 DNA sequence: TGTGCCAGCAGTGAAAGTCCGACAGGGGAAGGCTACACCTTC. The full variable domain, completed using reference TRBV2 and TRBJ1-2, is EPEVTQTPSHQVTQMGQEVILRCVPISNHLYFYWYRQILGQKVEFLVSFYNNEISEKSEIFDDQFSVERPDGSNFTLKIRSTKLEDSAMYFCASSESPTGEGYTFGSGTRLTVV.

This clone was detected only a few times. The chain combines TRBV27 with TRBJ1-5; D ambiguous. The germline V and J ends were trimmed by 4 bases and 0 bases, with 7 bases remaining between them. Germline loops: CDR1 MNHEY, CDR2 SMNVEV (reference sequence). The CDR3 length is 14 residues. Written as DNA, the CDR3 is TGTGCCAGCAGTTCCCTTAATAGCAATCAGCCCCAGCATTTT. Its translation: CASSSLNSNQPQHF.

The chain recombines TRBV29-1 with TRBJ2-3, with D maybe TRBD2 (6 bases). This CDR3 has 14 residues. CDR1 and CDR2 from the germline V gene are SQVTM and ANQGSEA. V was cut by 5 bases and J by 0 bases, with 12 bases left in between. DNA of the CDR3: TGCAGCGTTTGCCCGAGCGGGAGCACAGATACGCAGTATTTT. This codes for CSVCPSGSTDTQYF.

The rearrangement uses TRBV11-3 and TRBJ2-5; 8 nucleotides match TRBD2. After removal of 4 bases from V and 2 bases from J, the junction contained 6 bases not matched to a gene. The CDR3 is 15 amino acids. Germline values: CDR1 SGHNT, CDR2 YENEEA. The CDR3 coding sequence is TGTGCCAGCAGCTCCCTAGCGGGTCCTCAAGAGACCCAGTACTTC. It yields the protein CASSSLAGPQETQYF.

This chain links TRBV11-3 with TRBJ2-1; unclear D gene. The CDR3 is 15 amino acids. Germline V lookup: CDR1 SGHNT, CDR2 YENEEA. Trimming pared 0 bases from V and 4 bases from J, leaving 10 bases between. The CDR3 DNA reads as TGTGCCAGCAGCTTAGACCACAAAACTTACAATGAGCAGTTCTTC. Protein product: CASSLDHKTYNEQFF.

This clone was seen more than once but under ten times. The chain links TRBV7-6 to TRBJ1-5, with D unresolved. CDR1 SGHVS and CDR2 FNYEAQ come from the germline V gene. V gave up 6 bases and J gave up 0 bases, with 9 bases separating them. The CDR3 has 14 amino acids. Here the CDR3 reads CASSPGASNQPQHF. CDR3 nucleotide sequence: TGTGCCAGCAGTCCGGGAGCTAGCAATCAGCCCCAGCATTTT.

DNA for the CDR3: TGTGCCAGTAGTTCTCCGGGACTACCGCTCTACGAGCAGTACTTC. Amino acids: CASSSPGLPLYEQYF. The chain has TRBV19 and TRBJ2-7; 7 nucleotides line up with TRBD2. CDR1 is LNHDA, CDR2 SQIVND, per germline (reference sequence). Trimming at V came to 5 bases and at J to 3 bases, leaving 10 bases not matched to a gene. This CDR3 has 15 amino acids.

J is TRBJ2-7 and V is TRBV7-9, with 10 nucleotides matching TRBD1. Looked up from germline, CDR1 is SEHNR and CDR2 is FQNEAQ (reference sequence). The CDR3 sequence is 15 residues long. Trimming removed 5 bases from V and 3 bases from J; junction bases left unmatched: 7. DNA of the CDR3: TGTGCCAGCAGCCCTCGGGACAGGGGAGGCTACGAGCAGTACTTC. It codes for CASSPRDRGGYEQYF.

This clone was detected only once. This chain joins TRBV6-5 and TRBJ1-1; D uncertain. Germline CDR1 is MNHEY and CDR2 is SVGAGI. The CDR3 runs 14 residues. V lost 4 bases, J lost 3 bases, and 12 bases lay in between. CDR3 in amino acids: CASSWRSGDTEAFF. As DNA, the CDR3 is TGTGCCAGCAGTTGGAGATCAGGAGACACTGAAGCTTTCTTT.

The chain uses TRBV4-3 and TRBJ2-3, with TRBD2 matching 9 bases. J lost 13 bases, V lost 1 base, and 21 bases had no gene match. This CDR3 is 18 amino acids long. The germline gives CDR1 LGHNA, CDR2 YSLEER. CDR3 region: CASSQGEGGGAGGRIKYF. CDR3 in DNA: TGCGCCAGCAGCCAAGGTGAAGGTGGTGGAGCGGGGGGTCGTATTAAGTATTTT.

J is TRBJ2-7 and V is TRBV7-6; tentatively, D is TRBD1 or TRBD2 (5 bases each). Per the germline V gene, CDR1 is SGHVS and CDR2 is FNYEAQ. Trimming left V 1 base short and J 6 bases short, with 13 bases between. CDR3 size: 14 residues. This chain's CDR3 is CASSLVGTEAEQYF. The DNA of the CDR3 is TGTGCCAGCAGCTTAGTCGGGACCGAGGCCGAGCAGTACTTC.

The V call is TRBV4-1, the J call TRBJ1-3; D is ambiguous. This CDR3 has 18 residues. V was shortened by 0 bases and J by 0 bases, with 15 bases between the two germline ends. Germline V gene lookup returns CDR1 MGHRA and CDR2 YSYEKL. CDR3 amino acids: CASSQDLWGTASGNTIYF. DNA of the CDR3: TGCGCCAGCAGCCAAGATCTGTGGGGAACAGCCTCTGGAAACACCATATATTTT.

V and J are TRBV6-6 and TRBJ1-5, with D unclear. CDR1 MNHNY and CDR2 SVGAGI come from the germline V gene (reference sequence). The V end lost 0 bases, the J end lost 5 bases, and 2 bases lay between the germline ends. This CDR3 has 12 amino acids. The CDR3 protein is CASSYSDQPQHF. The CDR3 DNA reads TGTGCCAGCAGTTACTCTGATCAGCCCCAGCATTTT.

The chain combines TRBV25-1 with TRBJ2-7; no definite D call. V lost 7 bases, J lost 3 bases, and 13 bases lay in between. Germline V gene lookup returns CDR1 MGHDK and CDR2 SYGVNS. The CDR3 contains 13 residues. CDR3 region: CASTGRANYEQYF. CDR3 DNA sequence: TGTGCCAGCACCGGCCGGGCGAACTACGAGCAGTACTTC.

The chain recombines TRBV27 with TRBJ2-3; the match to TRBD2 covers 13 bases. CDR3 length equals 14 residues. Germline loops: CDR1 MNHEY, CDR2 SMNVEV (reference sequence). V shed 2 bases and J 7 bases; nucleotides not matched to a gene: 0. CDR3 in DNA: TGTGCCAGCAGTTTAGGGACTAGCGGGAATACGCAGTATTTT. Protein product: CASSLGTSGNTQYF.